These 12 T cell receptor beta chains came from one sample sequenced in a study of T cell repertoires in cytomegalovirus infection. Antigens of these TCRs are unknown. TCRdb re-analysed the reads in MiXCR, keeping a single row per CDR3 protein. The sample lists 110,000 or so distinct CDR3 sequences, 30% seen once, with 41% in the top ten. Material: CD8+ T cells from cultured PBMCs, obtained from culture after CMV antigen stimulation. All receptors derive from a human donor in good health (CMV status not recorded). Some clones in this sample may be carry-over from other donors' samples.

This clonotype was counted between two and nine times. CDR3 amino acids: CASSWEANTEAFF. CDR3 coding DNA: TGTGCCAGTAGTTGGGAGGCGAACACTGAAGCTTTCTTT. V and J are TRBV19 and TRBJ1-1; the D is unclear. The V end was cut by 5 bases, the J end by 1 base, with 8 bases between. The germline V gene has CDR1 LNHDA and CDR2 SQIVND (reference sequence). This CDR3 has 13 amino acids.

This chain connects TRBV27 to TRBJ1-3; perhaps TRBD1 as D (5 bases). Germline V gene lookup returns CDR1 MNHEY and CDR2 SMNVEV (reference sequence). The CDR3 runs 12 residues. V was pared by 5 bases and J by 4 bases, with 6 bases between. The CDR3 sequence: CASSPGGNTIYF. Here the CDR3 DNA reads TGTGCCAGCAGTCCAGGGGGAAACACCATATATTTT.

The V call is TRBV2, the J call TRBJ2-7; 7 nucleotides agree with TRBD2. V lost 4 bases to trimming and J lost 0 bases; unmatched junction nucleotides: 6. This CDR3 is built from 15 residues. Germline V gene data show CDR1 as SNHLY and CDR2 as FYNNEI. The CDR3 nucleotides are TGTGCCAGCAGTGTGAGAGGGACTACCTCCTACGAGCAGTACTTC. It is translated as CASSVRGTTSYEQYF.

There are many counts of this clonotype. This rearrangement joins TRBV6-2 or TRBV6-3 to TRBJ2-3; 8 bases fit TRBD2. The CDR3 is 15 residues long. V dropped 2 bases and J dropped 6; count of bases not matched to a gene: 7. Germline V gene lookup returns CDR1 MNHEY and CDR2 SVGEGT. CDR3: CASSYRPAGVDTQYF. The DNA for the CDR3 is TGTGCCAGCAGTTACCGGCCAGCGGGGGTGGATACGCAGTATTTT.

This clonotype was seen ten or more times. J is TRBJ2-1 and V is TRBV7-4; no clear D. The CDR3 runs 17 residues. V was shortened by 8 bases and J by 0 bases, with 20 bases between the two germline ends. CDR1 is SGHVT and CDR2 is SQSDAQ in the germline V gene. The CDR3 here is CASPCLNKGRSYNEQFF. CDR3 sequence (DNA): TGTGCCAGCCCCTGTTTAAATAAGGGCCGCTCCTACAATGAGCAGTTCTTC.

The chain couples TRBV10-3 to TRBJ2-3; D gene uncertain. This CDR3 is built from 14 residues. Trimming stripped 5 bases from V and 0 bases from J, with 9 bases between. The germline V gene encodes CDR1 ENHRY and CDR2 SYGVKD. Here the CDR3 reads CAISPTPSTDTQYF. CDR3 bases: TGTGCCATCAGTCCTACCCCTAGCACAGATACGCAGTATTTT.

This clonotype has ten or more counts. V and J are TRBV6-2 or TRBV6-3 and TRBJ1-2, with D unresolved. The V gene's germline CDR1 is MNHEY and CDR2 SVGEGT. The CDR3 has 16 amino acids. Trimming left V 6 bases short and J 2 bases short, with 19 bases between. As DNA, the CDR3 is TGTGCCAGCAGCGATGCAATAGACTCCTCAAACTATGGCTACACCTTC. The encoded protein is CASSDAIDSSNYGYTF.

The chain joins TRBV28 to TRBJ1-2; TRBD1 agrees at 8 bases. Unmatched junction bases numbered 9, after V lost 7 bases and J lost 2 bases. From germline, CDR1 is MDHEN and CDR2 SYDVKM. The CDR3 length is 15 residues. DNA for the CDR3: TGTGCCAGCACCCTTTTACAGGGGGTAAACTATGGCTACACCTTC. It is translated as CASTLLQGVNYGYTF.

The J gene is TRBJ1-5, the V gene TRBV20-1, with TRBD1 as a possible D gene (6 bases). The CDR3 runs 16 residues. V dropped 0 bases and J dropped 1 base, with 13 bases sitting between them. The germline V gene has CDR1 DFQATT and CDR2 SNEGSKA (reference sequence). The CDR3 here is CSARDWGPTSNQPQHF. Here the CDR3 DNA reads TGCAGTGCTAGAGATTGGGGGCCGACGAGCAATCAGCCCCAGCATTTT.

This clonotype was picked up one time. This chain connects TRBV27 to TRBJ2-1; D not resolved. The length of the CDR3 is 15 residues. Trimming removed 2 bases at V and 4 bases at J, with 12 bases between. Per the germline V gene, CDR1 is MNHEY and CDR2 is SMNVEV (reference sequence). The CDR3: CASSLNRSPYNEQFF. The CDR3 DNA follows: TGTGCCAGCAGTTTAAACCGAAGCCCTTACAATGAGCAGTTCTTC.

The V gene is TRBV5-4, the J gene TRBJ1-2, with a possible D match to TRBD1 (5 bases). This CDR3 has 14 amino acids. Between the trimmed V and J ends, which lost 2 bases and 4 bases, there was a span of 12 bases. Looked up from germline, CDR1 is SGHNT and CDR2 is YYREEE (reference sequence). The CDR3: CASSFSGWGYGYTF. DNA for the CDR3: TGTGCCAGCAGCTTTTCAGGGTGGGGCTATGGCTACACCTTC.

The rearrangement joins TRBV9 to TRBJ2-7; 7 nucleotides match TRBD1. The germline V gene encodes CDR1 SGDLS and CDR2 YYNGEE. The CDR3 loop spans 14 amino acids. The junction had 10 bases not matched to a gene; V was cut back by 3 bases and J by 7 bases. CDR3 in amino acids: CASSDGTAPGEQYF. CDR3 nucleotides: TGTGCCAGCAGCGACGGGACAGCCCCAGGGGAGCAGTACTTC.